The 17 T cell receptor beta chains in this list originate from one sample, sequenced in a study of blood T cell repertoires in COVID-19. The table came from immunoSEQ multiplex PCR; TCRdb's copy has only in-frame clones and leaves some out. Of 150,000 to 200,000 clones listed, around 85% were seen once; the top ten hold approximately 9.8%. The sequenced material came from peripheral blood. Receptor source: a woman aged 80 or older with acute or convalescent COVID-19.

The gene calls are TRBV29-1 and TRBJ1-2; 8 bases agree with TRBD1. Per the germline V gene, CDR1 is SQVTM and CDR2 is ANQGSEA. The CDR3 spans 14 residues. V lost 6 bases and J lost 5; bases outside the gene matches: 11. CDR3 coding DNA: TGCAGCGTAGTATTGGGGACAGGAGATTATGGCTACACCTTC. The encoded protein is CSVVLGTGDYGYTF.

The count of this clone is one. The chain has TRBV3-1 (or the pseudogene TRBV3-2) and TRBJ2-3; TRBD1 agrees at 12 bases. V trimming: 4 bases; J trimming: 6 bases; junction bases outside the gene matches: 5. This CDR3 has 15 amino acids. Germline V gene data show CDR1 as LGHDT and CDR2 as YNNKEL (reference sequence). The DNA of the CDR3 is TGTGCCAGCAGCCTGGGACAGGGGGCGGGCGATACGCAGTATTTT. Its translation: CASSLGQGAGDTQYF.

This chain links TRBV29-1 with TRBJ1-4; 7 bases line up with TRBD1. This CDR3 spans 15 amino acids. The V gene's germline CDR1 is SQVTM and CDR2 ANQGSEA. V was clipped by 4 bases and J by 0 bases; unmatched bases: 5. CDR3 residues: CSVGGTVSTNEKLFF. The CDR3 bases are TGCAGCGTTGGGGGGACAGTTTCAACTAATGAAAAACTGTTTTTT.

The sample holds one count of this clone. CDR3 in amino acids: CAWSVTGTGPTGEQYF. The CDR3 DNA sequence: TGTGCCTGGAGTGTAACCGGGACAGGCCCAACCGGCGAGCAGTACTTC. J is TRBJ2-7 and V is TRBV30; TRBD1 matches 8 bases. Trimming removed 0 bases from V and 6 bases from J; junction bases left unmatched: 13. The germline gives CDR1 GTSNPN, CDR2 SVGIG (reference sequence). This CDR3 spans 16 amino acids.

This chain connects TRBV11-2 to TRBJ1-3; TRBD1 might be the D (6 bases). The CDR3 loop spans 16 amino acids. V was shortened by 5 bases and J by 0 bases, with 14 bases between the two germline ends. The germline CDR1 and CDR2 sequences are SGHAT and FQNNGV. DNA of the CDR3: TGTGCCAGCAGCCCCTGGGGGGGCTCCTCTGGAAACACCATATATTTT. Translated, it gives CASSPWGGSSGNTIYF.

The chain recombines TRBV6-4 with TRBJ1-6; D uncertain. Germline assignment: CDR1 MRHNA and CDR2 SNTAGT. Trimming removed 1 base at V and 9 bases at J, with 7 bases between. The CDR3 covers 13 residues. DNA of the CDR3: TGTGCCAGCAGTGACTTCGAGGGTTCACCCCTCCACTTT. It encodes CASSDFEGSPLHF.

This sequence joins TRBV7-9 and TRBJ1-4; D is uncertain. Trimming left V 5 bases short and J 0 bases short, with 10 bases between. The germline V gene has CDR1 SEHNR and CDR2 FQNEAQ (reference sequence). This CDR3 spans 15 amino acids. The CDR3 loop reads CASSGPTATNEKLFF. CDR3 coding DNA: TGTGCCAGCAGCGGGCCAACTGCAACTAATGAAAAACTGTTTTTT.

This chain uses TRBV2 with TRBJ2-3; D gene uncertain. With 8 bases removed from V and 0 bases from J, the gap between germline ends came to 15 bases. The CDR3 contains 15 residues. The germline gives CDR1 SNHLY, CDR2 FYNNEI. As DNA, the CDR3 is TGTGCCAGCCTGCTTTTTGCCACTAGCACAGATACGCAGTATTTT. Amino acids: CASLLFATSTDTQYF.

CDR3 residues: CASSPWGGSTDTQYF. CDR3 in DNA: TGCGCCAGCAGCCCCTGGGGAGGGTCCACAGATACGCAGTATTTT. This chain joins TRBV5-1 and TRBJ2-3; 7 nucleotides agree with TRBD2. The trim removed 4 bases at V and 2 bases at J, leaving 7 bases unmatched. Germline CDR1 and CDR2: SGHRS and YFSETQ. The CDR3 has 15 amino acids.

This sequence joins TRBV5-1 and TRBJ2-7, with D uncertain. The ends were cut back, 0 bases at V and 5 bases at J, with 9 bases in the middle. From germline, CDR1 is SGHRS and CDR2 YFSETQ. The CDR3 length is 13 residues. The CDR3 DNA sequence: TGCGCCAGCAGCTTGGGCGGCAGCGACGAGCAGTACTTC. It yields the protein CASSLGGSDEQYF. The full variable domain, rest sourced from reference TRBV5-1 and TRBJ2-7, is KAGVTQTPRYLIKTRGQQVTLSCSPISGHRSVSWYQQTPGQGLQFLFEYFSETQRNKGNFPGRFSGRQFSNSRSEMNVSTLELGDSALYLCASSLGGSDEQYFGPGTRLTVT.

CDR3 bases: TGTGCCAGCAGCTTAGGCGGCAGGGGGAACTCCTACGAGCAGTACTTC. It specifies CASSLGGRGNSYEQYF. The chain uses TRBV7-2 and TRBJ2-7; 7 bases agree with TRBD1. Germline V gene sequence: CDR1 SGHTA, CDR2 FQGNSA. V shed 1 base, J shed 0 bases, and the junction held 6 bases outside the gene matches. CDR3 size: 16 residues.

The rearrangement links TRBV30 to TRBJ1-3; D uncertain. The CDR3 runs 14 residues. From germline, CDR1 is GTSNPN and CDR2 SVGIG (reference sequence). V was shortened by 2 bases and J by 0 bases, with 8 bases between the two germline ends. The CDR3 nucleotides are TGTGCCTGGAGTCGCCGGAGCTCTGGAAACACCATATATTTT. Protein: CAWSRRSSGNTIYF.

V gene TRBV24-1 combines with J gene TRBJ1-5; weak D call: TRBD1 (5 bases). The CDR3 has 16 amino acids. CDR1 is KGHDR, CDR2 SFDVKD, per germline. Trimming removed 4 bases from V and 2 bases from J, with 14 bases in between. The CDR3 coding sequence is TGTGCCACCAGTGAGCGGCAGGGAAAGGGCAATCAGCCCCAGCATTTT. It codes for CATSERQGKGNQPQHF.

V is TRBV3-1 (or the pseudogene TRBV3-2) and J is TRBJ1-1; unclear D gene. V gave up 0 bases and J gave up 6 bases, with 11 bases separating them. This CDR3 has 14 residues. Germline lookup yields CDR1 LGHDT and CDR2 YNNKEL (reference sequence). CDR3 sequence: CASSQDGRLAEAFF. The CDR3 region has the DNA TGTGCCAGCAGCCAAGATGGCAGACTAGCTGAAGCTTTCTTT.

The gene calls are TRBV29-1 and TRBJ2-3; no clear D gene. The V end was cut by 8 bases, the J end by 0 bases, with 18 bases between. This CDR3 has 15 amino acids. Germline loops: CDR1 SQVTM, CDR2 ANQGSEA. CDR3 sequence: CSPDAYLTSTDTQYF. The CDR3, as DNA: TGCAGCCCTGATGCGTATTTGACTAGCACAGATACGCAGTATTTT.

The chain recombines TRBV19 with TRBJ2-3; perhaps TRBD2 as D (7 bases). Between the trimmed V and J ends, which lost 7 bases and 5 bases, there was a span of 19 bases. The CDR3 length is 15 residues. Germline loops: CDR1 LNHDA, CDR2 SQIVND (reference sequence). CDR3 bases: TGTGCCAGTACCATGGGTAGGGGGGGAGGAGATACGCAGTATTTT. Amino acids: CASTMGRGGGDTQYF.

Written as DNA, the CDR3 is TGTGCCAGCTCATCACTAGCTACTACTAGCACAGATACGCAGTATTTT. Its protein product is CASSSLATTSTDTQYF. The V gene is TRBV18, the J gene TRBJ2-3, with D possibly being TRBD2 (6 bases). This CDR3 has 16 amino acids. Looked up from germline, CDR1 is KGHSH and CDR2 is LQKENI. Trimming removed 5 bases from V and 0 bases from J, with 15 bases in between.